Given below is one TCR beta chain in context. The germline V gene has CDR1 MNHNS and CDR2 SASEGT. The CDR3 length is 14 residues. The ends were cut back, 4 bases at V and 4 bases at J, with 13 bases in the middle. The data were taken from a study of T cell changes during pregnancy in multiple sclerosis. Assay: immunoSEQ multiplex PCR; the TCRdb copy retains only in-frame clones and omits some. The repertoire has tens of thousands of clones, more than 85% of them found once; the top ten carry 5.3%. The TCR originated in a female donor with multiple sclerosis, enrolled in a pregnancy study. V is TRBV6-1 and J is TRBJ1-1; D ambiguous. Sample: CD8+ T cells from peripheral blood mononuclear cells, taken before pregnancy. CDR3 coding DNA: TGTGCCAGCAGTGTACCAAGCGGCGTCACTGAAGCTTTCTTT. Its translation: CASSVPSGVTEAFF.